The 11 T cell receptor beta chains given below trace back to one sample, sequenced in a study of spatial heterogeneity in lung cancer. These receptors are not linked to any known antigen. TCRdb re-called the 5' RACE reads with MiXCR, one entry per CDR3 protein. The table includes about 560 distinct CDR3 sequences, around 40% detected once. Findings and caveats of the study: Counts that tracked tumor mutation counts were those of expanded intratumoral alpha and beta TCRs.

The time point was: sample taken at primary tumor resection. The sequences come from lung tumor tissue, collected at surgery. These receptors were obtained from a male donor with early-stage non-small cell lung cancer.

The CDR3 DNA reads TGTGCCAGCAGTGGCAACAGAGAGACCCAGTACTTC. Protein: CASSGNRETQYF. The V gene is TRBV6-1, the J gene TRBJ2-5; no clear D. V dropped 4 bases and J dropped 4 bases, with 7 bases sitting between them. CDR3 length: 12 amino acids. The V gene's germline CDR1 is MNHNS and CDR2 SASEGT.

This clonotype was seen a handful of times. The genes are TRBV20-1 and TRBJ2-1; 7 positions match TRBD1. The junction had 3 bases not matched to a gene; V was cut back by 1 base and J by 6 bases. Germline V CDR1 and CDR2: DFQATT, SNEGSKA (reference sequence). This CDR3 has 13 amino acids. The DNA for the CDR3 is TGCAGTGCTAGAGTGGCAGGGGGCAATGAGCAGTTCTTC. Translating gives CSARVAGGNEQFF.

For the CDR3, the DNA is TGCAGTGCTAGGGGTCCGGGAGTAGCGATCCGAGGAGGGAACACCGGGGAGCTGTTTTTT. It codes for CSARGPGVAIRGGNTGELFF. This chain connects TRBV20-1 to TRBJ2-2, with D possibly matching TRBD2 (6 bases). V was cut by 3 bases and J by 1 base, with 27 bases left in between. In germline, CDR1 is DFQATT, CDR2 SNEGSKA (reference sequence). The CDR3 covers 20 residues.

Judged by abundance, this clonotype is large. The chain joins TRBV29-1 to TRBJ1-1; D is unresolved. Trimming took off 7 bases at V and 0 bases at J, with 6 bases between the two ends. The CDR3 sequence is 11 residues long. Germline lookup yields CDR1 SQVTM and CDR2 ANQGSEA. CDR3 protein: CSAEMNTEAFF. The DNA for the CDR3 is TGCAGCGCTGAGATGAACACTGAAGCTTTCTTT.

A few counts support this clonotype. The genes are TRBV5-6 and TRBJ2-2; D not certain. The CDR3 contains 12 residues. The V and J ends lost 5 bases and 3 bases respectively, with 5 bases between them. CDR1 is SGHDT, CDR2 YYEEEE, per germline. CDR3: CASSSYTGELFF. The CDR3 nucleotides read TGTGCCAGCAGTTCTTACACCGGGGAGCTGTTTTTT. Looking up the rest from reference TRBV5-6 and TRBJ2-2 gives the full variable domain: DAGVTQSPTHLIKTRGQQVTLRCSPKSGHDTVSWYQQALGQGPQFIFQYYEEEERQRGNFPDRFSGHQFPNYSSELNVNALLLGDSALYLCASSSYTGELFFGEGSRLTVL.

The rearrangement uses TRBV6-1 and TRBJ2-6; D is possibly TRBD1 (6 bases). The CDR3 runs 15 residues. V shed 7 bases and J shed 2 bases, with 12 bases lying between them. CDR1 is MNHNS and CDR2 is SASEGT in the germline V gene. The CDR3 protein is CASNPNRAGANVLTF. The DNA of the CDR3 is TGTGCCAGCAACCCGAACAGGGCTGGGGCCAACGTCCTGACTTTC.

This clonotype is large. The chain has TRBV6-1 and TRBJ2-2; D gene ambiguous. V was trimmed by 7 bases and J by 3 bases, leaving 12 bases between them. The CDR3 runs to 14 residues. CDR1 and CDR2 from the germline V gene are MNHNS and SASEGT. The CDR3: CASKGREDTGELFF. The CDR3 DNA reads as TGTGCCAGCAAGGGCCGAGAGGACACCGGGGAGCTGTTTTTT.

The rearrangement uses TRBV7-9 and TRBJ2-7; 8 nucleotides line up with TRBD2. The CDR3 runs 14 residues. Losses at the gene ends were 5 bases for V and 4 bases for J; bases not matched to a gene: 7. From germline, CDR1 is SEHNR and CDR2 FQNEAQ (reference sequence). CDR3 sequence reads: CASSPGGARYEQYF. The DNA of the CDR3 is TGTGCCAGCAGCCCGGGGGGGGCGCGGTACGAGCAGTACTTC.

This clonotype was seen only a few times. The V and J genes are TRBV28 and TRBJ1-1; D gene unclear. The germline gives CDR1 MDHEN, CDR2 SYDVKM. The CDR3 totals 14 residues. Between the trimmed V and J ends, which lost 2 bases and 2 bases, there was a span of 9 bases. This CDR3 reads CASSLIIRNTEAFF. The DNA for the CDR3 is TGTGCCAGCAGTTTAATCATCCGCAACACTGAAGCTTTCTTT.

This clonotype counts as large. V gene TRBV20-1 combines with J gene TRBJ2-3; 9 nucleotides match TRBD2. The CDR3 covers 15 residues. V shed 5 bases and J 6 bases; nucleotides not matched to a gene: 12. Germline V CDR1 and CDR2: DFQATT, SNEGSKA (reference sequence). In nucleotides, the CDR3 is TGCAGTGCTCCCGGACTAGCGTCCACCGGCGATACGCAGTATTTT. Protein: CSAPGLASTGDTQYF.

As DNA, the CDR3 is TGCAGCGGGGGACAGGCGGCTAACTATGGCTACACCTTC. Protein: CSGGQAANYGYTF. This sequence joins TRBV29-1 and TRBJ1-2, with 8 bases aligning to TRBD1. Germline assignment: CDR1 SQVTM and CDR2 ANQGSEA. Losses at the gene ends were 7 bases for V and 0 bases for J; bases not matched to a gene: 4. This CDR3 spans 13 amino acids.